These 23 T cell receptor beta chains were all obtained from the same sample, sequenced in a study of CD8 T cells in ankylosing spondylitis. TCRdb re-analysed the 5' RACE reads in MiXCR, keeping a single row per CDR3 protein. The profile shows roughly 250,000 distinct CDR3 sequences, roughly 10% of them singletons. Input material: blood, either unsorted or a sorted T cell fraction (not recorded which). All receptors come from a male donor with ankylosing spondylitis or in good health (not recorded which).

CDR3 sequence: CASSFSGHAQETQYF. The CDR3, as DNA: TGCGCCAGCAGCTTCTCGGGGCATGCCCAAGAGACCCAGTACTTC. The chain uses TRBV5-1 and TRBJ2-5; D may match TRBD1 or TRBD2 (5 bases each). CDR1 is SGHRS and CDR2 is YFSETQ in the germline V gene. CDR3 length: 15 residues. V was trimmed by 2 bases and J by 1 base, leaving 12 bases between them.

There are many counts of this clonotype. The rearrangement uses TRBV9 and TRBJ1-1; 7 positions match TRBD1. Trimming removed 3 bases from V and 2 bases from J; junction bases left unmatched: 7. The CDR3 sequence is 15 residues long. Germline loops: CDR1 SGDLS, CDR2 YYNGEE. The CDR3 DNA reads TGTGCCAGCAGCGCTTCCGGGACAGATAACACTGAAGCTTTCTTT. It translates to CASSASGTDNTEAFF.

This clonotype was recorded at least ten times. The CDR3 DNA reads TGCGCCAGCAGCCAAGCCTACAGCCTTAATTCACCCCTCCACTTT. Its protein is CASSQAYSLNSPLHF. This chain joins TRBV4-1 and TRBJ1-6, with no clear D. Looked up from germline, CDR1 is MGHRA and CDR2 is YSYEKL. V lost 1 base and J lost 6, with 10 bases in between. The CDR3 spans 15 residues.

This clonotype was detected many times. The chain employs TRBV5-1 and TRBJ1-5; 7 bases line up with TRBD1. After removal of 4 bases from V and 3 bases from J, the junction contained 7 bases not matched to a gene. Per the germline V gene, CDR1 is SGHRS and CDR2 is YFSETQ. The CDR3 has 15 residues. The CDR3 loop is CASSLTGILNQPQHF. DNA for the CDR3: TGCGCCAGCAGCCTGACAGGGATTCTCAATCAGCCCCAGCATTTT.

This clonotype has only a few counts. The CDR3, as DNA: TGCAGTGCTAGAAGAGGGACCGGGGAGCTGTTTTTT. Its protein product is CSARRGTGELFF. This chain links TRBV20-1 with TRBJ2-2, with a possible D match to TRBD2 (5 bases). Between the trimmed V and J ends, which lost 2 bases and 5 bases, there was a span of 6 bases. Per the germline V gene, CDR1 is DFQATT and CDR2 is SNEGSKA (reference sequence). There are 12 residues in the CDR3.

This clonotype was counted ten times or more. The CDR3 bases are TGTGCCAGCAGCAAAGAATGTGGGCAGTTCTTC. The encoded protein is CASSKECGQFF. The V call is TRBV21-1, the J call TRBJ2-1. TRBV21-1 is given as a pseudogene. The CDR3 consists of 11 residues.

This clonotype was observed at least ten times. The CDR3: CSATGLLSTYEQYF. The CDR3 DNA follows: TGCAGTGCTACTGGACTGCTCTCAACCTACGAGCAGTACTTC. V and J are TRBV20-1 and TRBJ2-7, with TRBD2 as a possible D gene (5 bases). The germline CDR1 and CDR2 sequences are DFQATT and SNEGSKA (reference sequence). The V end lost 4 bases, the J end lost 2 bases, and 15 bases lay between the germline ends. The CDR3 is made up of 14 amino acids.

This clonotype was seen repeatedly, ten times or more. At one boundary the junction diverges from the germline segment, which might be a read error. This sequence joins TRBV15 and TRBJ2-3; unclear D gene. The CDR3 runs to 12 residues. Germline CDR1 is LNHNV and CDR2 is YYDKDF (reference sequence). In nucleotides, the CDR3 is TGTGCCACCAGCGGAGACACGGGTACGCAGTATTTT. Encoded protein: CATSGDTGTQYF.

This clonotype was counted ten times or more. The chain uses TRBV5-5 and TRBJ1-4, with D possibly being TRBD1 (5 bases). This CDR3 is built from 15 residues. V was pared by 4 bases and J by 5 bases, with 15 bases between. Germline CDR1 and CDR2: SGHKS and YYEKEE (reference sequence). The CDR3 loop is CASSRATGPNEKLFF. The CDR3 bases are TGTGCCAGCAGCCGGGCCACAGGACCGAATGAAAAACTGTTTTTT. Drawing the rest from reference TRBV5-5 and TRBJ1-4, the complete variable domain is DAGVTQSPTHLIKTRGQQVTLRCSPISGHKSVSWYQQVLGQGPQFIFQYYEKEERGRGNFPDRFSARQFPNYSSELNVNALLLGDSALYLCASSRATGPNEKLFFGSGTQLSVL.

The rearrangement links TRBV11-1 to TRBJ2-1; no firm D call. Trimming cost V 1 base and J 8 bases, with 9 bases left between them. The CDR3 runs 13 residues. Germline CDR1 SGHAT, CDR2 FQDESV (reference sequence). The CDR3 region is CASSLEEGYEQFF. The CDR3 DNA sequence: TGTGCCAGCAGCTTAGAGGAAGGTTATGAGCAGTTCTTC.

In its sample, this clonotype was seen many times. The chain links TRBV20-1 to TRBJ2-5; 9 bases fit TRBD1. The CDR3 sequence is 16 residues long. CDR1 is DFQATT and CDR2 is SNEGSKA in the germline V gene (reference sequence). The J segment lost 2 bases and the V segment lost 4 bases, leaving 11 bases of the junction unmatched. DNA for the CDR3: TGCAGTGCTACGGATGCAGGACAGGGGCTGCAAGAGACCCAGTACTTC. It translates to CSATDAGQGLQETQYF.

This clonotype appeared many times. The CDR3 sequence: CSARTSPKDEQYF. CDR3 nucleotide sequence: TGCAGTGCTAGGACATCCCCAAAGGACGAGCAGTACTTC. The V gene is TRBV20-1, the J gene TRBJ2-7; D is uncertain. The CDR3 totals 13 residues. The V end lost 3 bases, the J end lost 5 bases, and 14 bases lay between the germline ends. Germline V gene data show CDR1 as DFQATT and CDR2 as SNEGSKA (reference sequence).

This clonotype was seen repeatedly, ten times or more. The chain employs TRBV12-3 or TRBV12-4 and TRBJ1-1, with D perhaps TRBD1 (5 bases). Trimming pared 7 bases from V and 5 bases from J, leaving 17 bases between. The length of the CDR3 is 14 residues. Here the CDR3 DNA reads TGTGCCAGCACAACGGGGCCCGGGGTAACTGAAGCTTTCTTT. Encoded protein: CASTTGPGVTEAFF.

As concerns this clonotype: A much bigger clone sits one base away, suggesting this may be a read error. The chain couples TRBV7-9 to TRBJ2-7; D is uncertain. Germline lookup yields CDR1 SEHNR and CDR2 FQNEAQ (reference sequence). The length of the CDR3 is 12 residues. CDR3 protein: CASSLGPPEQCF. CDR3 DNA sequence: TGTGCCAGCAGCTTAGGACCGCCGGAGCAGTGCTTC.

Many counts were recorded for this clonotype. The chain links TRBV7-6 to TRBJ2-2; 7 positions match TRBD1. The trim removed 5 bases at V and 6 bases at J, leaving 15 bases unmatched. Germline-derived CDR1 and CDR2 are SGHVS and FNYEAQ. This CDR3 region has 17 residues. CDR3 protein: CASSPTGTVGTPGELFF. In DNA, the CDR3 is TGTGCCAGCAGCCCAACCGGGACAGTGGGAACTCCCGGGGAGCTGTTTTTT.

On this clonotype itself: A much bigger clone sits one base away, suggesting this may be a read error. The V gene is TRBV7-9, the J gene TRBJ2-3, with D tentatively TRBD2 (5 bases). Germline lookup yields CDR1 SEHNR and CDR2 FQNEAQ (reference sequence). CDR3 length equals 15 residues. The CDR3, as DNA: TGTGCCAGCAGCTTAGGGGGAGTTCCCACAGATATGCAGTATTTT. Its translation: CASSLGGVPTDMQYF.

This clonotype was recorded a few times. This chain connects TRBV7-9 to TRBJ1-1; a possible D gene is TRBD1 (5 bases). This CDR3 contains 14 residues. Germline CDR1 and CDR2: SEHNR and FQNEAQ (reference sequence). V shed 3 bases and J shed 0 bases, with 8 bases lying between them. DNA of the CDR3: TGTGCCAGCAGCTTCGCAGGGTTGAACACTGAAGCTTTCTTT. Translated, it gives CASSFAGLNTEAFF.

This clonotype was recorded a few times. V gene TRBV25-1 combines with J gene TRBJ2-7; 8 nucleotides match TRBD2. The germline CDR1 and CDR2 sequences are MGHDK and SYGVNS. The CDR3 runs to 17 residues. With 3 bases clipped from V and 4 bases from J, the junction kept 14 bases outside the gene matches. The CDR3 loop reads CASSDGTSGSLGYEQYF. CDR3 in DNA: TGTGCCAGCAGTGACGGTACTAGCGGCAGTCTGGGGTACGAGCAGTACTTC.

The rearrangement joins TRBV29-1 to TRBJ1-1; D not certain. Deletions cut 6 bases from V and 1 base from J, with 12 bases between. Germline CDR1 and CDR2: SQVTM and ANQGSEA. The CDR3 spans 13 residues. As DNA, the CDR3 is TGCAGCGTAGAACAGCAAGCGAACACTGAAGCTTTCTTT. It translates to CSVEQQANTEAFF.

J is TRBJ2-6 and V is TRBV6-5; D is unclear. Germline CDR1 reads MNHEY; CDR2 reads SVGAGI. Deletions cut 0 bases from V and 2 bases from J, with 8 bases between. The CDR3 sequence is 16 residues long. As DNA, the CDR3 is TGTGCCAGCAGTTACTCGATGCCCCCTGGGGCCAACGTCCTGACTTTC. Amino acids: CASSYSMPPGANVLTF.

This clonotype was counted many times. The V call is TRBV20-1, the J call TRBJ1-1, with TRBD1 identical over 10 bases. Germline-derived CDR1 and CDR2 are DFQATT and SNEGSKA (reference sequence). The CDR3 contains 14 residues. The ends lost 0 bases at V and 10 bases at J; junction bases unmatched: 8. The CDR3: CSARDDRGRMVAFF. The CDR3 DNA sequence: TGCAGTGCTAGAGATGACAGGGGGCGAATGGTAGCTTTCTTT.

This chain links TRBV5-1 with TRBJ2-1; D ambiguous. Germline CDR1 and CDR2: SGHRS and YFSETQ. The V gene lost 4 bases and the J gene lost 0 bases, with 11 bases spanning the gap. CDR3 size: 15 residues. CDR3 amino acids: CASSPSLSSYNEQFF. DNA for the CDR3: TGCGCCAGCAGCCCCTCGTTGAGCTCCTACAATGAGCAGTTCTTC.

The table lists this clonotype with many counts. The V gene is TRBV5-1, the J gene TRBJ1-2, with unresolved D. Germline V CDR1 and CDR2: SGHRS, YFSETQ. CDR3 size: 12 residues. The V end was cut by 0 bases, the J end by 8 bases, with 8 bases between. The CDR3 region has the DNA TGCGCCAGCAGCTTGGAAAGTGACGGCTACACCTTC. Translated, it gives CASSLESDGYTF.